Judged by abundance, the clone carrying this T cell receptor (beta chain) is medium-sized. The antigen is undetermined. This specimen includes other DNA sequences encoding the same CDR3. TCRdb's table, derived via immunoSEQ multiplex PCR, lists solely in-frame clones and lacks some. Of around 25,000 clones listed, roughly 89% are singletons. The sample comes from a study of PD-1 blockade in classical Hodgkin lymphoma. Every single patient, without exception, relapsed after autologous stem cell transplantation, and brentuximab vedotin exposure varied. Thawed PBMCs underwent magnetic negative selection to yield purified CD4+ T cells. Responses achieved at best were complete response, partial response or progressive disease. Study results and caveats: By cycle point C4D1, TCR diversity had risen significantly in CD4+ cells (but not CD8+ cells).

Trimming stripped 0 bases from V and 9 bases from J, with 12 bases between. Germline CDR1 is MNHNS and CDR2 is SASEGT. This CDR3 has 15 amino acids. The gene calls are TRBV6-1 and TRBJ1-6, with D unresolved. The sample in question was CD4+ T cells from blood, obtained at baseline. This receptor was taken from a human donor with classical Hodgkin lymphoma. The CDR3 DNA sequence: TGTGCCAGCAGTGAAGCTAGACCCGGATTTTCACCCCTCCACTTT. It specifies CASSEARPGFSPLHF.